Detailed here is one TCR beta chain. Its specificity is unknown. Libraries were prepared by immunoSEQ multiplex PCR; TCRdb keeps only in-frame clonotypes and omits some of them. The top ten clones hold 9.2% of a sample with roughly 180,000 clones, 94% of them seen once. The data originate from a study of T cell responses to AZD1222 COVID-19 vaccine. Overall study: Analyses pooled second doses at about 4 or about 12 weeks. General observations from the study: Repertoires were collected only later (after the peak T cell response had occurred). Donors in the cohort were predominantly white British and more often female, and clonal diversity was possibly underestimated. Reports say nearly half of spike-specific TCRs go after unmutated variant regions.

V was shortened by 6 bases and J by 1 base, with 6 bases between the two germline ends. This CDR3 comprises 11 residues. Germline V lookup: CDR1 SQVTM, CDR2 ANQGSEA. This chain connects TRBV29-1 to TRBJ1-1, with D uncertain. The receptor was isolated from an adult in good health. Sample: peripheral blood, taken on day 0 of AZD1222 vaccination. The CDR3 is CSVQWNTEAFF. CDR3 in DNA: TGCAGCGTCCAGTGGAACACTGAAGCTTTCTTT.